This note documents a single T cell receptor (beta chain) sequence. Its specificity is not known. TCRdb's table, derived via immunoSEQ multiplex PCR, lists solely in-frame clones and lacks some. The table includes under 95,000 clones, 93% detected once. CDR3 length: 11 residues. Trimming took off 4 bases at V and 6 bases at J, with 9 bases between the two ends. The germline V gene has CDR1 SQVTM and CDR2 ANQGSEA. The data originate from a study of OX40 agonist ivuxolimab in advanced cancers. On the study more broadly: In this trial design, patients received ivuxolimab intravenously at 0.01 to 10 mg/kg every 2 weeks. The diagnoses of dose-escalation patients were hepatocellular carcinoma, melanoma, renal cell or head and neck cancer.

General study results and limits: The antigen specificity of the peripheral T cells (those that were expanded) was not determined.

The chain is built from TRBV29-1 and TRBJ1-1; D is undetermined. The origin of this receptor is an adult with an advanced solid tumor such as melanoma, head and neck, liver or kidney cancer. This sample comprised CD4+ or CD8+ T cells sorted from blood, obtained in a trial of the OX40 agonist ivuxolimab. CDR3 residues: CSVGPQPEAFF. CDR3 sequence (DNA): TGCAGCGTTGGCCCACAGCCTGAAGCTTTCTTT.